Below are 22 T cell receptor beta chains sequenced from a single sample in a study of shared clonotypes between healthy human individuals. This table comes from immunoSEQ multiplex PCR, and its TCRdb copy is limited to in-frame clones, with some not included. In the table there are 2 million to 2.5 million clones, 85% to 95% of which are singletons. The specimen sequenced was naive CD4+ T cells from PBMCs. Subset defined: CD45RA+ positively selected. The receptors were sampled from a man aged 18 to 30 in good health. Some clones in this sample may be carry-over from other donors' samples.

The CDR3 is CASSQDWPASNQPQHF. The CDR3 bases are TGCGCCAGCAGCCAAGATTGGCCAGCTAGCAATCAGCCCCAGCATTTT. The genes are TRBV4-1 and TRBJ1-5; D call uncertain. Germline lookup yields CDR1 MGHRA and CDR2 YSYEKL. V was trimmed by 0 bases and J by 0 bases, leaving 9 bases between them. The CDR3 runs 16 residues.

The chain combines TRBV5-8 with TRBJ2-5; no reliable D call. This CDR3 spans 14 amino acids. CDR1 and CDR2 (germline): SGHTS, YDEGEE. Trimming took 0 bases from V and 3 from J, leaving 9 bases between them. CDR3 loop: CASSLGPAKETQYF. The CDR3 DNA follows: TGTGCCAGCAGCTTGGGGCCAGCCAAAGAGACCCAGTACTTC.

The chain employs TRBV5-6 and TRBJ2-5; weak D call: TRBD1 (6 bases). The CDR3 covers 14 residues. Trimming took 2 bases from V and 1 from J, leaving 9 bases between them. Germline values: CDR1 SGHDT, CDR2 YYEEEE. Written as DNA, the CDR3 is TGTGCCAGCAGCTTCTGGACAGTCCAAGAGACCCAGTACTTC. It yields the protein CASSFWTVQETQYF. The variable domain in full, with the rest retrieved from reference TRBV5-6 and TRBJ2-5, is DAGVTQSPTHLIKTRGQQVTLRCSPKSGHDTVSWYQQALGQGPQFIFQYYEEEERQRGNFPDRFSGHQFPNYSSELNVNALLLGDSALYLCASSFWTVQETQYFGPGTRLLVL.

The chain combines TRBV28 with TRBJ1-4; the D is unclear. V lost 6 bases and J 6 bases, leaving 11 bases between the germline ends. CDR1 is MDHEN and CDR2 is SYDVKM in the germline V gene. The CDR3 loop spans 13 amino acids. The CDR3 nucleotides are TGTGCCAGCAGGCAAGGTGGTCATGAAAAACTGTTTTTT. This sequence encodes CASRQGGHEKLFF.

The chain joins TRBV7-2 to TRBJ2-3; D assignment may be TRBD1 or TRBD2 (5 bases each). Per the germline V gene, CDR1 is SGHTA and CDR2 is FQGNSA. The CDR3 extends over 16 amino acids. V was trimmed by 2 bases and J by 4 bases, leaving 16 bases between them. In DNA form, the CDR3 reads TGTGCCAGCAGCTTAAACGGGATCCCAGGGTCAGATACGCAGTATTTT. Protein sequence: CASSLNGIPGSDTQYF. The full variable domain, in which reference TRBV7-2 and TRBJ2-3 provide the parts outside the CDR3, is GAGVSQSPSNKVTEKGKDVELRCDPISGHTALYWYRQSLGQGLEFLIYFQGNSAPDKSGLPSDRFSAERTGGSVSTLTIQRTQQEDSAVYLCASSLNGIPGSDTQYFGPGTRLTVL.

This clone was counted only a few times. The gene calls are TRBV20-1 and TRBJ2-3; D is unclear. The CDR3 is 8 amino acids. CDR1 is DFQATT, CDR2 SNEGSKA, per germline (reference sequence). The CDR3 sequence: CRDGTQYF. CDR3 DNA: TGCAGGGATGGGACGCAGTATTTT.

The chain combines TRBV4-1 with TRBJ1-1; a possible D gene is TRBD1 (6 bases). The CDR3 sequence is 16 residues long. V lost 8 bases and J 1 base, leaving 20 bases between the germline ends. Per germline, CDR1 MGHRA and CDR2 YSYEKL. CDR3 sequence: CASSGWVTGKNTEAFF. For the CDR3, the DNA is TGCGCCAGCTCAGGTTGGGTAACAGGGAAGAACACTGAAGCTTTCTTT.

The rearrangement joins TRBV7-2 to TRBJ2-1; 13 bases agree with TRBD2. The CDR3 is 16 amino acids. Germline V gives CDR1 SGHTA, CDR2 FQGNSA. Trimming at V came to 4 bases and at J to 4 bases, leaving 4 bases not matched to a gene. The CDR3 spells CASSSRTSGSYNEQFF. The CDR3 bases are TGTGCCAGCAGCTCACGGACTAGCGGGAGTTACAATGAGCAGTTCTTC.

This chain joins TRBV7-9 and TRBJ2-5; D gene ambiguous. Near its end, the DNA agrees better with TRBJ2-7, so the J call may be wrong. The length of the CDR3 is 15 residues. Germline loops: CDR1 SEHNR, CDR2 FQNEAQ (reference sequence). CDR3 amino acids: CASSPGSAFTYEQYF. In DNA form, the CDR3 reads TGTGCCAGCAGCCCTGGGTCCGCTTTTACCTACGAGCAGTACTTC.

This clone has a single count. The gene calls are TRBV28 and TRBJ1-5; 7 nucleotides agree with TRBD1. Germline V CDR1 and CDR2: MDHEN, SYDVKM. This CDR3 spans 15 amino acids. V was pared by 6 bases and J by 6 bases, with 11 bases of the junction left unmatched. The CDR3 sequence: CASSQTGPTTQPQHF. CDR3 nucleotide sequence: TGTGCCAGCAGCCAGACAGGGCCAACTACTCAGCCCCAGCATTTT.

The J gene is TRBJ2-7, the V gene TRBV5-6; TRBD1 agrees at 9 bases. The germline CDR1 and CDR2 sequences are SGHDT and YYEEEE. Trimming took 4 bases from V and 0 from J; bases not matched to a gene: 5. The CDR3 totals 15 residues. In nucleotides, the CDR3 is TGTGCCAGCAGCACCGGGACAGGGAGCTCCTACGAGCAGTACTTC. It yields the protein CASSTGTGSSYEQYF.

The rearrangement links TRBV7-2 to TRBJ1-4, with a tentative D call TRBD1 (5 bases). V was pared by 1 base and J by 7 bases, with 10 bases between. This CDR3 comprises 14 residues. Germline V lookup: CDR1 SGHTA, CDR2 FQGNSA. The CDR3 DNA follows: TGTGCCAGCAGCTTAGGGGGGGATAGTGAAAAACTGTTTTTT. It specifies CASSLGGDSEKLFF.

This clone was found once. At the DNA level, this CDR3 is encoded by other sequences in the same sample as well. The V call is TRBV5-1, the J call TRBJ1-1, with a weak D call TRBD1 (6 bases). Germline V gene data show CDR1 as SGHRS and CDR2 as YFSETQ. Trimming left V 1 base short and J 2 bases short, with 9 bases between. This CDR3 is built from 14 residues. CDR3 sequence reads: CASSLTGRNTEAFF. The CDR3 DNA reads TGCGCCAGCAGCTTGACAGGGAGAAACACTGAAGCTTTCTTT.

The chain has TRBV27 and TRBJ2-5; TRBD2 is a possible D gene (7 bases). The V end was cut by 6 bases, the J end by 7 bases, with 15 bases between. CDR3 length: 13 amino acids. Germline V lookup: CDR1 MNHEY, CDR2 SMNVEV (reference sequence). This chain's CDR3 is CASSSGGSGTQYF. The CDR3 DNA follows: TGTGCCAGCAGCTCGGGGGGCAGCGGGACCCAGTACTTC.

The chain employs TRBV28 and TRBJ2-3, with D perhaps TRBD1 (7 bases). This CDR3 comprises 14 residues. The ends were cut back, 2 bases at V and 6 bases at J, with 12 bases in the middle. CDR1 is MDHEN and CDR2 is SYDVKM in the germline V gene. The CDR3 DNA reads as TGTGCCAGCAGTTTACAGGGGGAGGCTGATACGCAGTATTTT. Protein sequence: CASSLQGEADTQYF.

The chain carries TRBV15 and TRBJ1-2; D is possibly TRBD1 (6 bases). Looked up from germline, CDR1 is LNHNV and CDR2 is YYDKDF (reference sequence). The V and J ends lost 1 base and 7 bases respectively, with 16 bases between them. The CDR3 loop spans 15 amino acids. For the CDR3, the DNA is TGTGCCACCAGCAGAGGCCTGGCTGGGGGCGGTGGCTACACCTTC. Translated: CATSRGLAGGGGYTF.

V is TRBV10-1 and J is TRBJ2-5; the D call may be TRBD1 or TRBD2 (6 bases each). Trimming stripped 0 bases from V and 5 bases from J, with 13 bases between. Germline-derived CDR1 and CDR2 are WNHNN and SYGVQD (reference sequence). This CDR3 spans 15 amino acids. CDR3 loop: CASSESGAGRETQYF. Written as DNA, the CDR3 is TGCGCCAGCAGTGAGTCGGGGGCGGGAAGGGAGACCCAGTACTTC.

The gene calls are TRBV19 and TRBJ1-1; D is unclear. The CDR3 length is 18 residues. The germline CDR1 and CDR2 sequences are LNHDA and SQIVND (reference sequence). V lost 2 bases to trimming and J lost 0 bases, with 19 bases between them. CDR3 in DNA: TGTGCCAGTAGTATACTTGGGCCGGCTCTGCGCATGAACACTGAAGCTTTCTTT. It is translated as CASSILGPALRMNTEAFF.

V and J are TRBV7-8 and TRBJ2-3, with 10 nucleotides matching TRBD2. Germline CDR1 reads SGHVS; CDR2 reads FQNEAQ. CDR3 length equals 17 residues. The V segment lost 4 bases and the J segment 0 bases; nucleotides outside the gene matches: 7. This chain's CDR3 is CASSSHGLAVSTDTQYF. In DNA form, the CDR3 reads TGTGCCAGCAGCTCACACGGACTAGCGGTTAGCACAGATACGCAGTATTTT.

The chain combines TRBV4-1 with TRBJ2-1; 9 bases align to TRBD2. V gave up 3 bases and J gave up 7 bases; unmatched junction bases: 10. CDR1 MGHRA and CDR2 YSYEKL come from the germline V gene. The CDR3 spans 16 residues. The CDR3 coding sequence is TGCGCCAGCAGCCACACGTTAGCGGGAGTTGGTAATGAGCAGTTCTTC. Amino acids: CASSHTLAGVGNEQFF.

V usage is TRBV27 and J usage is TRBJ2-1, with TRBD2 matching over 7 bases. There are 16 residues in the CDR3. Germline V gene sequence: CDR1 MNHEY, CDR2 SMNVEV (reference sequence). With V trimmed by 5 bases and J by 4 bases, 11 bases remained unmatched. CDR3 sequence reads: CASSPKRGRIYNEQFF. CDR3 nucleotides: TGTGCCAGCAGTCCCAAGCGGGGACGGATATACAATGAGCAGTTCTTC.

The gene calls are TRBV6-1 and TRBJ2-7; 12 nucleotides match TRBD2. The germline CDR1 and CDR2 sequences are MNHNS and SASEGT. V was clipped by 1 base and J by 0 bases; unmatched bases: 19. The CDR3 is made up of 22 amino acids. For the CDR3, the DNA is TGTGCCAGCAGTGAAGGGTTAGGATGGTCTAGCGGGAGGGCCTTCCCCTCCTACGAGCAGTACTTC. It is translated as CASSEGLGWSSGRAFPSYEQYF.